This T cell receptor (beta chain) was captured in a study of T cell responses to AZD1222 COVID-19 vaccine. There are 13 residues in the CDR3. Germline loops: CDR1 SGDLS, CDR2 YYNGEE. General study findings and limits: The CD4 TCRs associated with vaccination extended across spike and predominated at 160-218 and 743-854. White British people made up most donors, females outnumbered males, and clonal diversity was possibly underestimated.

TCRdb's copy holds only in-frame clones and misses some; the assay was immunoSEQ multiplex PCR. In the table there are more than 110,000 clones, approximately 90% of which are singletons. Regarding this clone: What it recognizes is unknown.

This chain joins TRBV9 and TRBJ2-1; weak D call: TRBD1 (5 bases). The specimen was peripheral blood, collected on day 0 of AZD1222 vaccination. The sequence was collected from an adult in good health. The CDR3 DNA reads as TGTGCTTCTGGCGCGGACAACTACAATGAGCAGTTCTTC. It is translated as CASGADNYNEQFF.